Following are 26 T cell receptor beta chains from one sample sequenced in a study of preoperative IRX-2 immunotherapy in early breast cancer. As for treatment: preoperative locoregional IRX-2 cytokine immunotherapy. The table came from immunoSEQ multiplex PCR; TCRdb's copy has only in-frame clones and leaves some out. Among 24,000 or so clones listed, roughly 80% were seen once. The input for sequencing was lymph node tissue, taken before IRX-2 immunotherapy. The source of these receptors is a human donor with breast cancer.

The V call is TRBV11-3, the J call TRBJ1-4; 9 positions match TRBD1. Germline V lookup: CDR1 SGHNT, CDR2 YENEEA. CDR3 length: 15 residues. J was trimmed by 8 bases and V by 5 bases; bases with no gene match: 9. For the CDR3, the DNA is TGTGCCAGCAGCACGAACAGGGGGCGCCGGGAAAAACTGTTTTTT. Residues: CASSTNRGRREKLFF.

V gene TRBV6-8 combines with J gene TRBJ1-2, with TRBD1 identical over 7 bases. The germline V gene encodes CDR1 MNHGY and CDR2 SAAAGT. The CDR3 has 13 amino acids. J was trimmed by 5 bases and V by 7 bases; bases with no gene match: 7. CDR3 region: CASTPLQGYGYTF. The CDR3 nucleotides are TGTGCCAGCACCCCCCTACAGGGGTATGGCTACACCTTC.

This clone came up a few times. The chain is built from TRBV18 and TRBJ1-2, with 7 nucleotides matching TRBD1. The CDR3 sequence is 15 residues long. V was clipped by 2 bases and J by 2 bases; unmatched bases: 5. Germline V gene lookup returns CDR1 KGHSH and CDR2 LQKENI. Here the CDR3 reads CASSPSGTENYGYTF. The CDR3 nucleotides are TGTGCCAGCTCACCATCCGGGACAGAAAACTATGGCTACACCTTC.

Only a few counts were recorded for this clone. The rearrangement links TRBV10-3 to TRBJ1-1, with no clear D. Germline V gives CDR1 ENHRY, CDR2 SYGVKD. Trimming left V 0 bases short and J 6 bases short, with 14 bases between. CDR3 size: 15 residues. The CDR3 spells CAISESSRVRAEAFF. CDR3 nucleotides: TGTGCCATCAGTGAGTCGAGTCGCGTGAGGGCTGAAGCTTTCTTT.

The chain uses TRBV11-3 and TRBJ2-7; perhaps TRBD1 as D (8 bases). The CDR3 consists of 19 residues. Germline V gives CDR1 SGHNT, CDR2 YENEEA. Trimming stripped 3 bases from V and 2 bases from J, with 26 bases between. CDR3 sequence reads: CASSFAAGQVFIQPYEQYF. The CDR3 bases are TGTGCCAGCAGCTTCGCAGCGGGACAGGTTTTCATCCAACCCTACGAGCAGTACTTC.

V is TRBV6-8 and J is TRBJ1-5; a possible D gene is TRBD1 (6 bases). This CDR3 has 16 amino acids. The V gene lost 4 bases and the J gene lost 7 bases, with 20 bases spanning the gap. Looked up from germline, CDR1 is MNHGY and CDR2 is SAAAGT. This CDR3 is CASSWRGPGNFQPQHF. CDR3 DNA sequence: TGTGCCAGCAGTTGGCGGGGGCCAGGCAATTTCCAGCCCCAGCATTTT.

The chain combines TRBV6-8 with TRBJ2-1; TRBD1 or TRBD2 may be the D gene (5 bases each). From germline, CDR1 is MNHGY and CDR2 SAAAGT. There are 13 residues in the CDR3. V lost 7 bases, J lost 0 bases, and 7 bases lay in between. CDR3 DNA sequence: TGTGCCAGCAAGGGGAGCTCCTACAATGAGCAGTTCTTC. Translating gives CASKGSSYNEQFF.

On this clone itself: The junction departs from germline at one end; a sequencing error may be responsible. The chain carries TRBV15 and TRBJ2-7; TRBD1 aligns across 9 bases. The CDR3 extends over 15 amino acids. Germline loops: CDR1 LNHNV, CDR2 YYDKDF (reference sequence). The CDR3 reads CASSLAGTGIYEQYF. The DNA of the CDR3 is TGTGCCAGCAGCTTGGCAGGGACAGGGATCTACGAGCAGTACTTC.

The V gene is TRBV28, the J gene TRBJ2-7, with D possibly matching TRBD2 (6 bases). The V end was cut by 5 bases, the J end by 3 bases, with 17 bases between. CDR1 MDHEN and CDR2 SYDVKM come from the germline V gene. This CDR3 region has 15 residues. Here the CDR3 DNA reads TGTGCCAGCAGTCCCCCGTGGAGGGAAGGCTACGAGCAGTACTTC. Its protein product is CASSPPWREGYEQYF.

The chain joins TRBV19 to TRBJ2-5; the D is unclear. The germline V gene has CDR1 LNHDA and CDR2 SQIVND (reference sequence). The CDR3 is 16 amino acids. V was trimmed by 1 base and J by 0 bases, leaving 12 bases between them. CDR3 DNA: TGTGCCAGTAGTATAGGGGCAGCCCCCTACCAAGAGACCCAGTACTTC. This translates into CASSIGAAPYQETQYF.

This clone appeared a single time. For the CDR3, the DNA is TGTGCCAGCATCGATCCGGGTATCTCTCAAGATACGCAGTATTTT. The encoded protein is CASIDPGISQDTQYF. The chain recombines TRBV6-8 with TRBJ2-3; D remains unclear. The V gene lost 7 bases and the J gene lost 5 bases, with 19 bases spanning the gap. The CDR3 contains 15 residues. Germline CDR1 reads MNHGY; CDR2 reads SAAAGT.

The chain combines TRBV6-7 with TRBJ1-6; unclear D gene. TRBV6-7 is recorded as an ORF, its role being uncertain. The CDR3 contains 16 residues. Trimming cost V 5 bases and J 2 bases, with 13 bases left between them. The CDR3 DNA reads as TGTGCCAGCAGTGAAGCACAGCTAACCTATAATTCACCCCTCCACTTT. Translating it yields CASSEAQLTYNSPLHF.

V usage is TRBV6-8 and J usage is TRBJ2-5; 16 bases align to TRBD2. CDR3 length: 16 amino acids. With 5 bases clipped from V and 2 bases from J, the junction kept 2 bases outside the gene matches. Germline V gives CDR1 MNHGY, CDR2 SAAAGT. The CDR3 DNA sequence: TGTGCCAGCAGTGCGGGACTAGCGGGGGGGCAAGAGACCCAGTACTTC. Translation gives CASSAGLAGGQETQYF.

The chain joins TRBV7-7 to TRBJ1-1; D is unresolved. This CDR3 contains 14 residues. Trimming pared 0 bases from V and 1 base from J, leaving 6 bases between. Germline lookup yields CDR1 SSHAT and CDR2 FNYEAQ (reference sequence). As DNA, the CDR3 is TGTGCCAGCAGCTTAGCCGGACGGAACACTGAAGCTTTCTTT. It translates to CASSLAGRNTEAFF.

This rearrangement joins TRBV6-8 to TRBJ1-1; the D is unclear. Trimming stripped 2 bases from V and 3 bases from J, with 7 bases between. The CDR3 length is 13 residues. From germline, CDR1 is MNHGY and CDR2 SAAAGT. CDR3 sequence reads: CASSYAWDTEAFF. As DNA, the CDR3 is TGTGCCAGCAGTTACGCCTGGGACACTGAAGCTTTCTTT.

In its sample, this clone was seen a few times. The CDR3 reads CASSLRGHLPAFF. The CDR3 nucleotides read TGTGCCAGCAGTCTTAGGGGACACCTTCCAGCTTTCTTT. The chain combines TRBV6-8 with TRBJ1-1, with D possibly matching TRBD1 (6 bases). CDR1 MNHGY and CDR2 SAAAGT come from the germline V gene. Trimming pared 5 bases from V and 10 bases from J, leaving 17 bases between. CDR3 length: 13 residues.

V usage is TRBV28 and J usage is TRBJ2-7; 8 bases are a match to TRBD2. CDR1 is MDHEN, CDR2 SYDVKM, per germline. The CDR3 is made up of 14 amino acids. The V segment lost 5 bases and the J segment 3 bases; nucleotides outside the gene matches: 6. The CDR3 sequence is CASSKAGADYEQYF. The CDR3 nucleotides are TGTGCCAGCAGTAAAGCGGGGGCCGACTACGAGCAGTACTTC. The variable domain in full, with the rest retrieved from reference TRBV28 and TRBJ2-7, is DVKVTQSSRYLVKRTGEKVFLECVQDMDHENMFWYRQDPGLGLRLIYFSYDVKMKEKGDIPEGYSVSREKKERFSLILESASTNQTSMYLCASSKAGADYEQYFGPGTRLTVT.

The CDR3 is CASSRQVPGELFF. As DNA, the CDR3 is TGCGCCAGCAGTCGGCAGGTCCCCGGGGAGCTGTTTTTT. The chain recombines TRBV10-2 with TRBJ2-2, with no clear D. The CDR3 has 13 residues. Between the trimmed V and J ends, which lost 5 bases and 6 bases, there was a span of 10 bases. Per the germline V gene, CDR1 is WSHSY and CDR2 is SAAADI.

The chain recombines TRBV11-3 with TRBJ2-5; D tentatively fits TRBD1 or TRBD2 (5 bases each). In germline, CDR1 is SGHNT, CDR2 YENEEA. V was cut by 5 bases and J by 5 bases, with 18 bases left in between. CDR3 length: 15 amino acids. The CDR3 bases are TGTGCCAGCAGCGCCGACAAAGTGGGGGTCGAGACCCAGTACTTC. Encoded protein: CASSADKVGVETQYF.

The chain couples TRBV6-8 to TRBJ1-3, with no clear D. Germline V gives CDR1 MNHGY, CDR2 SAAAGT. This CDR3 is 12 amino acids long. V dropped 5 bases and J dropped 2 bases, with 4 bases sitting between them. CDR3 sequence reads: CASSQTGNTIYF. The DNA of the CDR3 is TGTGCCAGCAGTCAAACTGGAAACACCATATATTTT.

This chain uses TRBV28 with TRBJ1-2; no clear D. Between the trimmed V and J ends, which lost 10 bases and 1 base, there was a span of 16 bases. The CDR3 has 14 residues. Germline-derived CDR1 and CDR2 are MDHEN and SYDVKM. The CDR3 reads CATSPRGNNYGYTF. The DNA for the CDR3 is TGTGCCACCAGCCCACGAGGGAATAACTATGGCTACACCTTC.

This chain uses TRBV11-3 with TRBJ2-1; D is ambiguous. Germline V gene sequence: CDR1 SGHNT, CDR2 YENEEA. CDR3 length equals 16 residues. V lost 5 bases, J lost 1 base, and 15 bases lay in between. The CDR3 coding sequence is TGTGCCAGCAGCCCCCAGGTACTCCTATCCTACAATGAGCAGTTCTTC. Protein product: CASSPQVLLSYNEQFF.

This chain joins TRBV19 and TRBJ2-3, with 14 nucleotides matching TRBD2. Germline CDR1 and CDR2: LNHDA and SQIVND (reference sequence). The CDR3 spans 16 residues. Germline trimming cut 5 bases from V and 5 bases from J; bases unmatched to any gene: 6. The CDR3 protein is CASSLGLAGAGDTQYF. The DNA of the CDR3 is TGTGCCAGTAGTCTGGGACTAGCGGGGGCCGGAGATACGCAGTATTTT.

The chain couples TRBV29-1 to TRBJ2-7; D is unclear. Germline CDR1 is SQVTM and CDR2 is ANQGSEA. CDR3 length: 12 residues. Trimming removed 7 bases at V and 3 bases at J, with 13 bases between. This chain's CDR3 is CSAVVWGYEQYF. The CDR3 DNA reads TGCAGCGCCGTGGTGTGGGGCTACGAGCAGTACTTC.

The gene calls are TRBV28 and TRBJ2-7; the D gene could be TRBD1 or TRBD2 (6 bases each). This CDR3 has 15 amino acids. With 2 bases removed from V and 3 bases from J, the gap between germline ends came to 14 bases. Germline V CDR1 and CDR2: MDHEN, SYDVKM. DNA for the CDR3: TGTGCCAGCAGTTTACCCCGGGGGCTCGTCTACGAGCAGTACTTC. Its protein is CASSLPRGLVYEQYF.

The rearrangement links TRBV6-8 to TRBJ1-1; 11 nucleotides agree with TRBD1. The V gene end was trimmed by 11 bases and the J gene end by 5 bases; junction bases not matched to a gene: 13. This CDR3 comprises 15 residues. Germline V CDR1 and CDR2: MNHGY, SAAAGT. In DNA form, the CDR3 reads TGTGCCTACTCAATACCGGACAGGGGGCAGACTGAAGCTTTCTTT. Its protein product is CAYSIPDRGQTEAFF.